Each of the 12 T cell receptor beta chains below was sequenced from the same sample in a study of T cells in Graves' hyperthyroidism and ophthalmopathy. Regions amplified from RNA transcripts were the TCR beta CDR3 regions. RT-PCR in the first round (using the HTBI primer set) targeted the TCR CDR3. TCRdb passed the multiplex PCR reads through MiXCR, listing each CDR3 protein once. The table includes 550,000 to 600,000 distinct CDR3 sequences, 46% detected once. Sequencing was performed on peripheral blood or thyroid tissue (not recorded which). All receptors come from an adult woman with Graves' disease, either hyperthyroidism or ophthalmopathy (not recorded which).

This clonotype was seen a handful of times. The chain has TRBV7-3 and TRBJ2-2; 13 bases are a match to TRBD2. V shed 5 bases and J 7 bases; nucleotides not matched to a gene: 22. Germline V gene lookup returns CDR1 SGHTA and CDR2 FQGTGA. The CDR3 has 21 residues. CDR3 in amino acids: CASSLYPGLAGKRAGHGELFF. DNA for the CDR3: TGTGCCAGCAGCCTATACCCGGGACTAGCGGGAAAACGTGCGGGTCACGGGGAGCTGTTTTTT.

With respect to this clonotype: A much larger clone lies one base from this, so it may be a read error. V and J are TRBV5-1 and TRBJ1-6, with a weak D call TRBD1 (5 bases). This CDR3 has 14 amino acids. The germline V gene encodes CDR1 SGHRS and CDR2 YFSETQ. CDR3 nucleotide sequence: TGCGCCAGCAGCTTGGAGGGGTTGAATTCACCCCCCCACTTT. It is translated as CASSLEGLNSPPHF.

This chain uses TRBV5-8 with TRBJ1-6, with D possibly matching TRBD1 (5 bases). Trimming cost V 5 bases and J 5 bases, with 14 bases left between them. Germline lookup yields CDR1 SGHTS and CDR2 YDEGEE. The CDR3 is made up of 15 amino acids. The DNA for the CDR3 is TGTGCCAGCAGGTCCCGGGGCACCAATAATTCACCCCTCCACTTT. Translated, it gives CASRSRGTNNSPLHF.

This clonotype was recorded at least ten times. The rearrangement uses TRBV2 and TRBJ2-5, with 10 bases lining up with TRBD2. With 8 bases clipped from V and 5 bases from J, the junction kept 11 bases outside the gene matches. The V gene's germline CDR1 is SNHLY and CDR2 FYNNEI. This CDR3 spans 15 amino acids. The CDR3 here is CASLSSGRARETQYF. As DNA, the CDR3 is TGTGCCAGCCTTTCCAGCGGGAGGGCTCGGGAGACCCAGTACTTC.

This clonotype was picked up many times. The chain carries TRBV9 and TRBJ1-1; no clear D. The ends were cut back, 4 bases at V and 6 bases at J, with 19 bases in the middle. CDR1 and CDR2 (germline): SGDLS, YYNGEE. There are 15 residues in the CDR3. CDR3 in amino acids: CASSPSGGPRAEAFF. The CDR3 DNA reads TGTGCCAGCAGCCCCTCCGGTGGGCCCCGGGCTGAAGCTTTCTTT.

This clonotype was counted many times. V and J are TRBV5-1 and TRBJ2-5; the match to TRBD2 covers 10 bases. The ends lost 6 bases at V and 3 bases at J; junction bases unmatched: 5. The germline gives CDR1 SGHRS, CDR2 YFSETQ. This CDR3 is 14 amino acids long. The CDR3 reads CASTAGLAEETQYF. For the CDR3, the DNA is TGCGCCAGCACCGCCGGACTAGCGGAAGAGACCCAGTACTTC.

V and J are TRBV20-1 and TRBJ1-4; TRBD1 matches 8 bases. Germline values: CDR1 DFQATT, CDR2 SNEGSKA (reference sequence). This CDR3 has 13 residues. V lost 7 bases to trimming and J lost 4 bases; unmatched junction nucleotides: 5. In DNA, the CDR3 is TGCAGTGGCCGGGACAGGAGTAATGAAAAACTGTTTTTT. This codes for CSGRDRSNEKLFF.

This rearrangement joins TRBV7-8 to TRBJ2-5; 8 positions agree with TRBD2. The germline CDR1 and CDR2 sequences are SGHVS and FQNEAQ. CDR3 length: 13 residues. V was pared by 5 bases and J by 5 bases, with 4 bases of the junction left unmatched. DNA for the CDR3: TGTGCCAGCAGCGGGGGACTAGAGGAGACCCAGTACTTC. It translates to CASSGGLEETQYF.

In its sample, this clonotype was seen many times. The germline gene is not matched at one end of the junction; a read error may be the cause. The rearrangement uses TRBV10-3 and TRBJ1-5, with a possible D match to TRBD1 (6 bases). This CDR3 has 13 amino acids. Germline CDR1 and CDR2: ENHRY and SYGVKD. The CDR3 DNA sequence: TGTGCCATCAGTACAGGGAGCACTCAGCCCCAGCATTTT. Amino acid sequence: CAISTGSTQPQHF.

This clonotype has ten or more counts. The chain is built from TRBV7-9 and TRBJ1-6, with 7 bases fitting TRBD1. The CDR3 totals 15 residues. CDR1 and CDR2 from the germline V gene are SEHNR and FQNEAQ (reference sequence). V was clipped by 5 bases and J by 10 bases; unmatched bases: 11. The CDR3 protein is CASSTGATGVSPLHF. The DNA for the CDR3 is TGTGCCAGCAGCACGGGAGCTACAGGGGTCTCACCCCTCCACTTT.

This clonotype occurred many times. The chain uses TRBV10-3 and TRBJ2-1, with D unclear. V dropped 0 bases and J dropped 6 bases, with 6 bases sitting between them. The CDR3 is 13 amino acids. Germline V gives CDR1 ENHRY, CDR2 SYGVKD. CDR3: CAISESLLNEQFF. DNA of the CDR3: TGTGCCATCAGTGAGTCCCTCCTCAATGAGCAGTTCTTC.

This chain links TRBV10-2 with TRBJ1-6; weak D call: TRBD1 (5 bases). This CDR3 is 15 amino acids long. V dropped 4 bases and J dropped 5 bases, with 12 bases sitting between them. The V gene's germline CDR1 is WSHSY and CDR2 SAAADI. CDR3 amino acids: CASSATDYNNSPLHF. The CDR3 coding sequence is TGCGCCAGCAGTGCGACAGATTATAATAATTCACCCCTCCACTTT.